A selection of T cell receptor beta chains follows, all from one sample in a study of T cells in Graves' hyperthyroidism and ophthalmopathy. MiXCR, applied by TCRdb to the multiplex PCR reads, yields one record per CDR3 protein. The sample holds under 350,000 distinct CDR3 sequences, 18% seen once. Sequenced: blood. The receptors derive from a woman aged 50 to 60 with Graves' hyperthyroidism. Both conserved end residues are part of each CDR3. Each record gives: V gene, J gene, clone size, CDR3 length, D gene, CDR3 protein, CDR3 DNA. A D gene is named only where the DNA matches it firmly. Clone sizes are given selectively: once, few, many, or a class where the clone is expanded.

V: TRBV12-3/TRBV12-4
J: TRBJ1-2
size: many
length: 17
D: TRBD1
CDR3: CASSQQTGAQTVYGYTF
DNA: TGTGCCAGCAGCCAGCAGACAGGGGCTCAGACTGTCTATGGCTACACCTTC

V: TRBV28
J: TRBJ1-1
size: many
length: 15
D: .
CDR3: CASSPIQGGGTEAFF
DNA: TGTGCCAGCAGTCCCATACAGGGAGGAGGCACTGAAGCTTTCTTT

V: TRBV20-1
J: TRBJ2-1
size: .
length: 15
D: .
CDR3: CNARDRLGDYNEQFF
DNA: TGCAATGCTAGGGATCGGCTAGGGGACTACAATGAGCAGTTCTTC

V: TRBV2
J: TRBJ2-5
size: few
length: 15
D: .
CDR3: CASSEDLSRGETQYF
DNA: TGTGCCAGCAGTGAAGACCTCTCCCGAGGAGAGACCCAGTACTTC

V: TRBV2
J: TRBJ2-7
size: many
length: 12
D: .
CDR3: CASSPDDYEQYF
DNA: TGTGCCAGCAGTCCCGATGACTACGAGCAGTACTTC

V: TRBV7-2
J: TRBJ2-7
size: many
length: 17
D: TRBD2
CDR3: CASSLGGSGRAGYEQYF
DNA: TGTGCCAGCAGCTTAGGGGGTAGCGGGAGGGCCGGGTACGAGCAGTACTTC

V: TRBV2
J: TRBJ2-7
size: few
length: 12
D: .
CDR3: CASSVGPREQYF
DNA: TGTGCCAGCAGCGTAGGACCGAGAGAGCAGTACTTC

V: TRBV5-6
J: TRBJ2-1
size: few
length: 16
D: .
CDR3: CASSRRPGPLGNEQFF
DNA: TGTGCCAGCAGCCGAAGACCCGGGCCCTTGGGCAATGAGCAGTTCTTC

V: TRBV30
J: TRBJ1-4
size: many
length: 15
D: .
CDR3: CAWSGSGSTNEKLFF
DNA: TGTGCCTGGAGTGGGTCAGGGTCGACTAATGAAAAACTGTTTTTT

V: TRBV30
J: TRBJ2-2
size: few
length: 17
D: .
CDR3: CAWSGVTPERVSGELFF
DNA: TGTGCCTGGAGTGGGGTGACACCGGAACGGGTATCCGGGGAGCTGTTTTTT

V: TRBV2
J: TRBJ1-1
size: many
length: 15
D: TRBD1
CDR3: CASSPDRLTNTEAFF
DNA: TGTGCCAGCAGCCCGGACAGGCTCACTAACACTGAAGCTTTCTTT

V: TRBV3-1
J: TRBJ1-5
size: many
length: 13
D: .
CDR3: CASSQDLGQPQHF
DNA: TGTGCCAGCAGCCAAGATTTGGGACAGCCCCAGCATTTT

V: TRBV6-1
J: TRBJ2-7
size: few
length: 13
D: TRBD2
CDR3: CAGGLAGVNEQYF
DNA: TGTGCCGGAGGACTAGCGGGAGTTAACGAGCAGTACTTC

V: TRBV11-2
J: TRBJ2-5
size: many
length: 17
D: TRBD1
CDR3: CASSRTGQGILKETQYF
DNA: TGTGCCAGCAGCCGCACAGGACAGGGAATTCTCAAGGAGACCCAGTACTTC

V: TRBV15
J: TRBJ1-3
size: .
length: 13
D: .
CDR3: CATSRDYEGTIYF
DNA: TGTGCCACCAGCAGAGATTATGAGGGGACCATATATTTT

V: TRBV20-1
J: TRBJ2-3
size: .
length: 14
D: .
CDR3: CSAFFQGSTDTRYF
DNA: TGCAGCGCTTTTTTTCAGGGGAGCACAGATACGCGGTATTTT

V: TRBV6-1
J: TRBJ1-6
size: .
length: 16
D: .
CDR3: CASSSTIRATNSPLHF
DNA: TGTGCCAGCAGTTCCACGATACGGGCTACTAATTCACCCCTCCACTTT

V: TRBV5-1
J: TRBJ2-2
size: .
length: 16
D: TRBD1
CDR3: CASSLAGQGNTGELFF
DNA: TGCGCCAGCAGCTTGGCGGGACAGGGGAACACCGGGGAGCTGTTTTTT

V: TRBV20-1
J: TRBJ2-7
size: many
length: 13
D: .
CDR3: CSALDGLGYEQYF
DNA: TGCAGTGCTTTGGACGGCCTTGGGTACGAGCAGTACTTC

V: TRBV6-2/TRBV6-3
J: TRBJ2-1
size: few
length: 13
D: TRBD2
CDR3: CASSYLTSHEQFF
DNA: TGTGCCAGCAGTTACTTGACTAGCCATGAGCAGTTCTTC

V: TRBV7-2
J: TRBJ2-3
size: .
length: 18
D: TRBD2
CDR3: CASSSRLPIAGGSDTQYF
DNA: TGTGCCAGCAGCTCGCGGCTACCAATAGCGGGAGGATCAGATACGCAGTATTTT

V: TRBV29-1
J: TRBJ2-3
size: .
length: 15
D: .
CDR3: CSVEPAETAGDTQYF
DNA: TGCAGCGTTGAACCGGCAGAGACAGCCGGCGATACGCAGTATTTT

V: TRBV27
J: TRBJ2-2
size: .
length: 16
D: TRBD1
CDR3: CASTETGGWGTGELFF
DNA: TGTGCCAGCACTGAGACAGGGGGCTGGGGAACCGGGGAGCTGTTTTTT

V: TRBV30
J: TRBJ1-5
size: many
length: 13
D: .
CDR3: CAWNRGPNQPQHF
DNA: TGTGCCTGGAACCGGGGCCCAAATCAGCCCCAGCATTTT

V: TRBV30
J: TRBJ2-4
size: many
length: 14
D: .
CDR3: CAWKARTAKNIQYF
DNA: TGTGCCTGGAAGGCCAGGACGGCCAAAAACATTCAGTACTTC

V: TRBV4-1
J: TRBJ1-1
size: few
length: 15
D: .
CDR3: CASSPLGGGIAEAFF
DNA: TGCGCCAGCAGCCCCCTAGGAGGAGGAATTGCTGAAGCTTTCTTT

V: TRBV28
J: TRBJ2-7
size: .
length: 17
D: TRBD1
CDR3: CASSQPTDRGNSYEQYF
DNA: TGTGCCAGCAGCCAACCAACTGACAGGGGAAACTCCTACGAGCAGTACTTC

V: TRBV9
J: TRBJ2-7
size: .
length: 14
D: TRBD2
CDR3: CASSPGTRLYEQYF
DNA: TGTGCCAGCAGCCCCGGGACTAGGTTGTACGAGCAGTACTTC

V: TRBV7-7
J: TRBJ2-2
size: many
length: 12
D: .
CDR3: CASRGISGELFF
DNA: TGTGCTAGCAGAGGGATTTCCGGGGAGCTGTTTTTT

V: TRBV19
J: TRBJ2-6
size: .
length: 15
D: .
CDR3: CASSTLPSEANVLTF
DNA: TGTGCCAGTAGTACCCTCCCCTCCGAGGCCAACGTCCTGACTTTC

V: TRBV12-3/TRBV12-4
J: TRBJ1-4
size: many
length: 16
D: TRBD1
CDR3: CASSFGTGQGNEKLFF
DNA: TGTGCCAGCAGTTTTGGAACTGGACAGGGGAATGAAAAACTGTTTTTT

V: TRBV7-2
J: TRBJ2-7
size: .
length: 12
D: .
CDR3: CASSLVQYEQYF
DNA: TGTGCCAGCAGCTTAGTTCAGTACGAGCAGTACTTC

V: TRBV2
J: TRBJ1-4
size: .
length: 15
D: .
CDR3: CASSSIWRENEKLFF
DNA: TGTGCCAGCAGCTCCATTTGGCGGGAGAATGAAAAACTGTTTTTT

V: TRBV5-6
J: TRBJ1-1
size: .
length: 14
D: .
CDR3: CASSYGYGSTEAFF
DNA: TGTGCCAGCAGCTATGGTTACGGAAGCACTGAAGCTTTCTTT

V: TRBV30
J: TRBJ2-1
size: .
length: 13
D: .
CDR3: CAWSPGVYNEQFF
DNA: TGTGCCTGGAGTCCTGGGGTTTACAATGAGCAGTTCTTC

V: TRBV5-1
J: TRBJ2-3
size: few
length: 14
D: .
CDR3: CASSQERGTDTQYF
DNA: TGCGCCAGCAGCCAGGAACGGGGAACAGATACGCAGTATTTT

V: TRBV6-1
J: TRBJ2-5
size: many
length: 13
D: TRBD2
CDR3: CASSGGGPGTQYF
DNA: TGTGCCAGCAGCGGCGGGGGGCCGGGGACCCAGTACTTC

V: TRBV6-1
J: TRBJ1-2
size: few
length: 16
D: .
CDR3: CASSPKDSLIYYGYTF
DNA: TGTGCCAGCAGTCCGAAGGACAGTTTGATTTACTATGGCTACACCTTC

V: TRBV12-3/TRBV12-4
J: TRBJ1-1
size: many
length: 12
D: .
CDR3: CASSLVQGEAFF
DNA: TGTGCCAGCAGTTTAGTACAGGGAGAAGCTTTCTTT

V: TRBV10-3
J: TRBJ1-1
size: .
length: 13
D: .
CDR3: CAIRDSRGTEAFF
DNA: TGTGCCATCAGAGACAGCCGCGGGACTGAAGCTTTCTTT

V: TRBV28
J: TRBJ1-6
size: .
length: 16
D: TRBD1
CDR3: CASSLLTQGEDSPLHF
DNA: TGTGCCAGCAGCCTCCTGACACAGGGGGAGGATTCACCCCTCCACTTT

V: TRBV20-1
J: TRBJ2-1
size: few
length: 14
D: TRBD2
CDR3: CSAFSGRTHNEQFF
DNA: TGCAGTGCTTTTAGCGGGAGAACCCACAATGAGCAGTTCTTC

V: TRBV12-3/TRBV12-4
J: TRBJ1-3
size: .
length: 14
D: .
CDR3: CASSFDNSGNTIYF
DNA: TGTGCCAGCAGTTTCGACAACTCTGGAAACACCATATATTTT

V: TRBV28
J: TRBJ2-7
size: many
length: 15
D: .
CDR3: CASSFQGGSTYEQYF
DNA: TGTGCCAGCAGTTTTCAGGGCGGGTCTACCTACGAGCAGTACTTC

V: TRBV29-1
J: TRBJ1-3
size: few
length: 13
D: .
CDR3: CSVADLTGNTIYF
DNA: TGCAGCGTGGCCGACCTCACTGGAAACACCATATATTTT

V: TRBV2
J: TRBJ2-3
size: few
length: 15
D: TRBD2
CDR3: CASMGDSGFTDTQYF
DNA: TGTGCCAGCATGGGGGATAGCGGGTTCACAGATACGCAGTATTTT

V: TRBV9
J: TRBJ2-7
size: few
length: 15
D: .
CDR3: CASSPWGGGSYEQYF
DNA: TGTGCCAGCAGTCCTTGGGGAGGGGGCTCCTACGAGCAGTACTTC

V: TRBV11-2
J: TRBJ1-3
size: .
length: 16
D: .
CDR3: CASSVHGWHGGNTIYF
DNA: TGTGCCAGCAGCGTCCATGGGTGGCACGGTGGAAACACCATATATTTT

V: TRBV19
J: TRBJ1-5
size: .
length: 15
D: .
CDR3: CASSMAPGGNQPQHF
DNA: TGTGCCAGTAGTATGGCCCCGGGGGGCAATCAGCCCCAGCATTTT

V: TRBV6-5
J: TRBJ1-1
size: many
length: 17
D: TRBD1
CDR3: CASSYSMDRGSYTEAFF
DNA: TGTGCCAGCAGTTACTCGATGGACAGGGGGAGTTACACTGAAGCTTTCTTT